This T cell receptor (beta chain) originates from a study of blood T cells in healthy people across ages. The CDR3 has 15 residues. The V gene lost 5 bases and the J gene lost 9 bases, with 19 bases spanning the gap. Donation came from healthy Caucasian individuals in Russia who were aged roughly 6 to 95. Using a J-beta primer mix together with a sample-barcoded 5' primer, a second PCR was run for about 6 to 11 cycles. One entry per CDR3 protein, called by TCRdb with MiXCR from the 5' RACE reads. The data show about 1.1 million distinct CDR3 sequences, with 30% to 40% seen just once and over 10% held by the top ten.

The sample taken for sequencing was blood. The chain combines TRBV12-3 or TRBV12-4 with TRBJ2-2; unclear D gene. The TCR originated in a man younger than 30 in good health. The CDR3 protein is CASSPTRPGARELFF. Written as DNA, the CDR3 is TGTGCCAGCAGTCCTACCCGCCCAGGTGCCAGGGAGCTGTTTTTT.